Listed below are T cell receptor beta chains from one sample, sequenced in a study of shared clonotypes between healthy human individuals. TCRdb keeps only in-frame clones here, not all; method: immunoSEQ multiplex PCR. Counted here are hundreds of thousands of clones, roughly 96% occurring once; the ten biggest clones make up roughly 0.12%. The specimen sequenced was naive CD8+ T cells sorted from blood. Every receptor here comes from a woman in her thirties in good health. Each CDR3 is given with its conserved first and last residue. A D gene is named only where the DNA matches it firmly. Clone size is not always given. Where it is, it says once, few, many or a class for expanded clones.

d_call,clone_size,j_call,v_call,cdr3_aa,cdr3_nt
.,.,TRBJ1-1,TRBV27,CASSWEPNTEAFF,TGTGCCAGCAGTTGGGAACCTAACACTGAAGCTTTCTTT
TRBD1,few,TRBJ1-4,TRBV9,CASSPSGTVNEKLFF,TGTGCCAGCAGCCCCAGCGGGACAGTGAATGAAAAACTGTTTTTT
.,.,TRBJ2-4,TRBV5-6,CASSPIHHNIQYF,TGTGCCAGCAGCCCTATACATCACAACATTCAGTACTTC
.,.,TRBJ2-7,TRBV10-2,CATRGQETYEQYF,TGCGCCACCCGGGGCCAGGAAACCTACGAGCAGTACTTC
.,.,TRBJ2-2,TRBV13,CASRGAGDTGELFF,TGTGCCAGCCGGGGGGCGGGAGACACCGGGGAGCTGTTTTTT
.,.,TRBJ1-5,TRBV27,CASSLARGNQPQHF,TGTGCCAGCAGTTTAGCTCGGGGGAATCAGCCCCAGCATTTT
.,.,TRBJ2-5,TRBV10-2,CASSVGGTQYF,TGCGCCAGCAGTGTCGGTGGGACCCAGTACTTC
TRBD1,.,TRBJ2-7,TRBV5-6,CASSSPEIGTDYFYEQYF,TGTGCCAGCAGCTCACCTGAAATTGGGACAGATTACTTCTACGAGCAGTACTTC
.,.,TRBJ1-1,TRBV4-1,CASSQVDGTEAFF,TGCGCCAGCAGCCAAGTAGATGGCACTGAAGCTTTCTTT
.,.,TRBJ2-7,TRBV7-9,CASSLDTAGLTYEQYF,TGTGCCAGCAGCTTAGATACGGCAGGGTTGACCTACGAGCAGTACTTC
TRBD1,once,TRBJ2-7,TRBV27,CASSLTGTGVYEQYF,TGTGCCAGCAGTTTAACCGGGACAGGAGTATACGAGCAGTACTTC
TRBD2,.,TRBJ2-7,TRBV29-1,CSVEGLYEQYF,TGCAGCGTTGAGGGACTATACGAGCAGTACTTC
TRBD2,.,TRBJ2-7,TRBV5-1,CASSSLGGEGLSYEQYF,TGCGCCAGCAGCTCGTTAGGAGGGGAGGGTCTTTCCTACGAGCAGTACTTC
TRBD1,.,TRBJ2-7,TRBV30,CAQTGEGSYEQYF,TGTGCCCAGACAGGGGAAGGCTCCTACGAGCAGTACTTC
.,.,TRBJ2-3,TRBV10-2,CASSPLFQDTQYF,TGCGCCAGCAGCCCTCTTTTTCAGGATACGCAGTATTTT
.,.,TRBJ2-3,TRBV4-2,CASSQERHGDTQYF,TGTGCCAGCAGCCAAGAGCGACATGGAGATACGCAGTATTTT
.,.,TRBJ1-1,TRBV2,CASSGEWGAREAFF,TGTGCCAGCAGTGGGGAATGGGGGGCTCGGGAAGCTTTCTTT
.,.,TRBJ1-2,TRBV2,CASSSRGGLGGYTF,TGTGCCAGCAGTTCCCGCGGGGGGCTGGGAGGCTACACCTTC
.,.,TRBJ1-2,TRBV4-1,CASSQPGQSYGYTF,TGCGCCAGCAGCCAACCCGGACAGAGCTATGGCTACACCTTC
.,.,TRBJ2-2,TRBV27,CASSLTGLTGELFF,TGTGCCAGCAGTTTGACAGGCCTAACCGGGGAGCTGTTTTTT
.,once,TRBJ1-1,TRBV5-6,CASSGAVNTEAFF,TGTGCCAGCAGCGGGGCGGTAAACACTGAAGCTTTCTTT
.,.,TRBJ2-1,TRBV5-4,CASSLLNEQFF,TGTGCCAGCAGCTTGTTAAATGAGCAGTTCTTC
.,.,TRBJ1-2,TRBV20-1,CSASSPHTF,TGCAGTGCTAGTTCCCCTCACACCTTC
TRBD1,.,TRBJ2-1,TRBV28,CASSLYFSGQVNNEQFF,TGTGCCAGCAGTTTATACTTTTCGGGACAGGTAAACAATGAGCAGTTCTTC
.,.,TRBJ2-5,TRBV27,CASSLMGGSQETQYF,TGTGCCAGCAGTTTAATGGGGGGCAGCCAAGAGACCCAGTACTTC